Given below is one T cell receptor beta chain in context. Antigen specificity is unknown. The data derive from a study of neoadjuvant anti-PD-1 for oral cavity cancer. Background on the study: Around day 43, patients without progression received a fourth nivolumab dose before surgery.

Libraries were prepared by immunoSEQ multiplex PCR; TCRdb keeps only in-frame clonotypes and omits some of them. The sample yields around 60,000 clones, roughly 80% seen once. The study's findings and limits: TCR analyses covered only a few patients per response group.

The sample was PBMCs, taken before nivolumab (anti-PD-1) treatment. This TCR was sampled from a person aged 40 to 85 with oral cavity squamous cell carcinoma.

Here the CDR3 DNA reads TGCGCCAGCAGCTTGGAGCAGGGGGCGCCCGGGGAGCTGTTTTTT. Its translation: CASSLEQGAPGELFF. V gene TRBV5-1 combines with J gene TRBJ2-2; 8 nucleotides line up with TRBD1. Germline trimming cut 0 bases from V and 6 bases from J; bases unmatched to any gene: 4. The length of the CDR3 is 15 residues. CDR1 is SGHRS, CDR2 YFSETQ, per germline.